This T cell receptor (beta chain) emerged from a study of blood T cell repertoires in COVID-19. For the study at large: Sites in the United States, Italy and Spain provided acute and convalescent COVID-19 samples. The cDNA or gDNA used as material had been derived from T cells, B-cell-depleted T cells, or PBMCs.

Authors' data handling: Amplification with reference gene primers provided the estimates of nucleated cell counts. TCRdb's copy holds only in-frame clones and misses some; the assay was immunoSEQ multiplex PCR. That table gives V, J and clone size, and the DNA gave D and trimming. The sample comprises 200,000 to 250,000 clones, over 75% of which are singletons, and 1.5% to 2% rests with the top ten. CDR1 LNHDA and CDR2 SQIVND come from the germline V gene (reference sequence). This CDR3 comprises 14 residues. With 5 bases clipped from V and 6 bases from J, the junction kept 7 bases outside the gene matches.

The V call is TRBV19, the J call TRBJ1-3; 7 nucleotides agree with TRBD1. The sample consisted of peripheral blood. The TCR was taken from a man in his forties with active or convalescent COVID-19. DNA of the CDR3: TGTGCCAGTAGTCCGGGGACAGCTGTAAACACCATATATTTT. This encodes CASSPGTAVNTIYF.